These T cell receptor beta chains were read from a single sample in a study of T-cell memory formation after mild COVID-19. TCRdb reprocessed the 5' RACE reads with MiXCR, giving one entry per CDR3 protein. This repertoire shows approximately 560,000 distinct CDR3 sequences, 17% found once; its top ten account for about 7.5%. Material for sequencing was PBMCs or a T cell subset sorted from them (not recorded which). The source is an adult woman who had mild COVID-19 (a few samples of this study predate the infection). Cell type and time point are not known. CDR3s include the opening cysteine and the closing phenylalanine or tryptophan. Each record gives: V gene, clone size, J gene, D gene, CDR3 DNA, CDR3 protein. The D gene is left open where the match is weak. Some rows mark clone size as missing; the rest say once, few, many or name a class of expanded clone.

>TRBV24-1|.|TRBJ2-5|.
TGTGCCACCAGTGATTATGAGACCCAGTACTTC
CATSDYETQYF
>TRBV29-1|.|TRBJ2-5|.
TGCAGCACCCACGGGACAAATTCGGAGACCCAGTACTTC
CSTHGTNSETQYF
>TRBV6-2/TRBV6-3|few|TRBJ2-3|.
TGTGCCAGCCGGCGAGCAGATACGCAGTATTTT
CASRRADTQYF
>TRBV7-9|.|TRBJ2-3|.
TGTGCCAGCACCCCGGGACTGGGCACAGATACGCAGTATTTT
CASTPGLGTDTQYF
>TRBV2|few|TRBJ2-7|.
TGTGCCAGCATAACTGACAGGTACTACGAGCAGTACTTC
CASITDRYYEQYF
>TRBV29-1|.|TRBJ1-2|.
TGCAGCGTTGAGGGCAGGCTCTCGGGCGGCTACACCTTC
CSVEGRLSGGYTF
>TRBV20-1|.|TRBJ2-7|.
TGCAGTGCTACCCCCCCGTTGTCAGGTAACTACGAGCAGTACTTC
CSATPPLSGNYEQYF
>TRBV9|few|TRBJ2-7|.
TGTGCCAGCAGCGAAAGCTCCGGAGGGGACGAGCAGTACTTC
CASSESSGGDEQYF
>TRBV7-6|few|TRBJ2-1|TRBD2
TGTGCCAGCAGCTTATTTAGCGGGATGGGCGCCAACAATGAGCAGTTCTTC
CASSLFSGMGANNEQFF
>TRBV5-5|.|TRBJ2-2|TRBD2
TGTGCCAGCAGCCAGGGGACTAGTCGCACCGGGGAGCTGTTTTTT
CASSQGTSRTGELFF
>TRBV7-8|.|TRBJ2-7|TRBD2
TGTGCCAGCGGCCTGGAGCGGGAACGAAACGAGCAGTACTTC
CASGLERERNEQYF
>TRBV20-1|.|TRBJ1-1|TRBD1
TGCAGTGCTACCAGCCCGGGACAGGGGGAACTGAGATTGGTCACTGAAGCTTTCTTT
CSATSPGQGELRLVTEAFF
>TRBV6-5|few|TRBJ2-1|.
TGTGCCAGCAGTTACCGCGACTACATGAATGAGCAGTTCTTC
CASSYRDYMNEQFF
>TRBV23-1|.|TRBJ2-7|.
TGCGCCAGCAGTCACTTATCCCCGGGACACCCTCTCTACGAGCAGTACTTC
CASSHLSPGHPLYEQYF
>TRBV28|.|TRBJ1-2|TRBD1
TGTGCCAGCAGCGTGAGGACAGGGGCCATCCTCCTCTTC
CASSVRTGAILLF
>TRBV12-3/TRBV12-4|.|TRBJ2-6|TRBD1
TGTGCCAGCAGTTACCTCGGACAGGGACCCCCTGGGGCCAACGTCCTGACTTTC
CASSYLGQGPPGANVLTF
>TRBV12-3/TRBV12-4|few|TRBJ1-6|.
TGTGCCAGCAGGGCGGGACAAACTAATTCACCCCTCCACTTT
CASRAGQTNSPLHF
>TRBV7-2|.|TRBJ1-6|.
TGTGCCAGCAGCTTATCCGGACAGAATAATTCACCCCTCCACTTT
CASSLSGQNNSPLHF
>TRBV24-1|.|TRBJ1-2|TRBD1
TGTGCCACCAGTGATCCGGGACAGGGACGCGGCTACACCTTC
CATSDPGQGRGYTF
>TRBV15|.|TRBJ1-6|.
TGTGCCACCAGCAGGCGGGACACCTACCGCCTCCACTTT
CATSRRDTYRLHF
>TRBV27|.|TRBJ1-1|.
TGTGCCAGCAGTTCACCAGGGACGAACACTGAAGCTTTCTTT
CASSSPGTNTEAFF
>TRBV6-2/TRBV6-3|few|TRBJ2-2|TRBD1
TGTGCCAGCACCAAACAGGGGGCTCGAGGGGAGCTGTTTTTT
CASTKQGARGELFF
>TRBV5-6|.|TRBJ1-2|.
TGTGCCAGCACCTCCTCCGGGGACTATGGCTACACCTTC
CASTSSGDYGYTF
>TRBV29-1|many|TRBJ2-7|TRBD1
TGCAGCGCTGCGGACAGGCCTCCCTACGAGCAGTACTTC
CSAADRPPYEQYF
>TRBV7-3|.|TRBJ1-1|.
TGTGCCAGCAGCTTTGGACGCCAAAACACTGAAGCTTTCTTT
CASSFGRQNTEAFF
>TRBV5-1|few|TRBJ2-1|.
TGCGCCAGCAGCCGTGAAACGAGCTCCTACAATGAGCAGTTCTTC
CASSRETSSYNEQFF
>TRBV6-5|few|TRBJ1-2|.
TGTGCCAGCAGTTATTCCGGGACATTCCTCTATGGCTACACCTTC
CASSYSGTFLYGYTF
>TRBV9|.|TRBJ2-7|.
TGTGCCAGCAGCCCAGGGGGCGGGAGCACCTACGAGCAGTACTTC
CASSPGGGSTYEQYF
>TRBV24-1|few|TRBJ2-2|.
TGTGCCAGCAGAATAGGGAACACCGGGGAGCTGTTTTTT
CASRIGNTGELFF
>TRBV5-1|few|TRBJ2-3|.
TGCGCCAGCAGCTTGGACGGACAGCGCACAGATACGCAGTATTTT
CASSLDGQRTDTQYF
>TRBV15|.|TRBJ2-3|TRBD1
TGTGCCACTGGGGACAGGGGGCGTGCAGATACGCAGTATTTT
CATGDRGRADTQYF
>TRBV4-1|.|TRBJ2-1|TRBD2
TGCGCCAGCAGCCCCCGACTAGCGGGGGGGGTCAATGAGCAGTTCTTC
CASSPRLAGGVNEQFF
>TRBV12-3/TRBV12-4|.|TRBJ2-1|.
TGTGCCAGCAGCCCCCAAGGGGGAAACTACAATGAGCAGTTCTTC
CASSPQGGNYNEQFF
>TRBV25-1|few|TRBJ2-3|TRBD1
TGTGCCAGCAGTGAAAGTGGGACAGGGATGGTGACAGATACGCAGTATTTT
CASSESGTGMVTDTQYF
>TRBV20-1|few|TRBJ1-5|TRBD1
TGCAGTGCTAGCAGACAGGGATATCAGCCCCAGCATTTT
CSASRQGYQPQHF
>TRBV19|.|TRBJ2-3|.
TGTGCCAGTAGTATAGCCCACCTGGGGCGGTACACAGATACGCAGTATTTT
CASSIAHLGRYTDTQYF
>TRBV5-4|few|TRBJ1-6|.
TGTGCCAGCAGCTTTCAAGCTAGAGTCTATAATTCACCCCTCCACTTT
CASSFQARVYNSPLHF
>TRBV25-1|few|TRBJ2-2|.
TGTGCCGTAATGGTGACAGGAATAAGAACCGGGGAGCTGTTTTTT
CAVMVTGIRTGELFF
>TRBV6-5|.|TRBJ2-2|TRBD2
TGTGCCAGCAGTTACGGGACTAGCGTCATGAACACCGTGGAGCTGTTTTTT
CASSYGTSVMNTVELFF
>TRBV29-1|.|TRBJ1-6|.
TGCAGCGTTGCCGGGGGGCGGTCACCCCTCCACTTT
CSVAGGRSPLHF
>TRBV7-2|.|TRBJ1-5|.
TGTGCCAGCAAGAGGGGAAACCAAGGCAATCAGCCCCAGCATTTT
CASKRGNQGNQPQHF
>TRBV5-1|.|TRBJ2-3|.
TGCGCCAGCAGCTTGTCGCGCAGGTCGCAGTATTTT
CASSLSRRSQYF
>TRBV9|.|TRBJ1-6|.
TGTGCCAGCAGCGTAGACGGGGGGCGCGATTCACCCCTCCACTTT
CASSVDGGRDSPLHF
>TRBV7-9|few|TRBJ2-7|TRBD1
TGTGCCAGCAGCCGGGACAGTACTAACGAGCAGTACTTC
CASSRDSTNEQYF
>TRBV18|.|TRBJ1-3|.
TGTGCCAGCTCACCTACGAGGGGCGGTGGCGACACCATATATTTT
CASSPTRGGGDTIYF
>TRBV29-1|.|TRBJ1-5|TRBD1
TGCAGCGCCCGGACAGGGGATAGCAATCAGCCCCAGCATTTT
CSARTGDSNQPQHF
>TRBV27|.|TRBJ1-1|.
TGTGCCAGCTTCCAACAGGGAGACACTGAAGCTTTCTTT
CASFQQGDTEAFF
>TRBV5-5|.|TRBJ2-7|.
TGTGCCAGCAGCTTGGAGACGGTCTACTACGAGCAGTACTTC
CASSLETVYYEQYF
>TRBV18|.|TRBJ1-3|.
TGTGCCAACAGGGAGGCCTCTGGAAACACCATATATTTT
CANREASGNTIYF
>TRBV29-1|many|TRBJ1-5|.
TGCAGCGTTGCTGGACAGCCCAATCAGCCCCAGCATTTT
CSVAGQPNQPQHF
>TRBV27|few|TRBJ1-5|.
TGTGCCAGCAGTTTAGCAGGGGCGGGTCAGCCCCAGCATTTT
CASSLAGAGQPQHF
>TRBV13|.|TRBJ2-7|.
TGTGCCAGCAGCTCGTTATGGGACTACGAGCAGTACTTC
CASSSLWDYEQYF
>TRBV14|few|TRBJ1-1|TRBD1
TGTGCCAGCAGCCGGATACTGGGGACAGGGGGTGGCACTGAAGCTTTCTTT
CASSRILGTGGGTEAFF
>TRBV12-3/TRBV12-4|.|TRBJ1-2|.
TGTGCCAGCAGTTTGAAATTTTGGGGGAGAGGGGACTATGGCTACACCTTC
CASSLKFWGRGDYGYTF
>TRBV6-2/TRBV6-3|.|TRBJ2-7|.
TGTGCCAGCAGTTACTCCGGAGGGACTCTAGACGAGCAGTACTTC
CASSYSGGTLDEQYF